Included here is one T cell receptor (beta chain) sequence, with context. The target antigen is unknown. The lymph nodes were axillary draining lymph nodes from breast cancer patients. CDR3 size: 13 residues. The V gene lost 7 bases and the J gene lost 2 bases, with 11 bases spanning the gap. Germline CDR1 is MNHEY and CDR2 is SVGAGI. The sample belongs to a study of breast tumors, draining lymph nodes, adjacent tissues. Study-wide findings and caveats: Tumors had less TCR diversity than lymph nodes, more than nontumor tissue.

TCRdb ran MiXCR on the multiplex PCR reads and lists one entry per CDR3 protein. The sample carries approximately 230,000 distinct CDR3 sequences, less than 40% recorded once. The V call is TRBV6-5, the J call TRBJ1-1, with D unresolved. The receptor's source is a female donor with breast cancer. Some clones in this sample may be carry-over from other donors' samples. What was sequenced was axillary lymph node tissue. CDR3: CASIQSGNTEAFF. DNA of the CDR3: TGTGCCAGCATTCAATCGGGTAACACTGAAGCTTTCTTT.